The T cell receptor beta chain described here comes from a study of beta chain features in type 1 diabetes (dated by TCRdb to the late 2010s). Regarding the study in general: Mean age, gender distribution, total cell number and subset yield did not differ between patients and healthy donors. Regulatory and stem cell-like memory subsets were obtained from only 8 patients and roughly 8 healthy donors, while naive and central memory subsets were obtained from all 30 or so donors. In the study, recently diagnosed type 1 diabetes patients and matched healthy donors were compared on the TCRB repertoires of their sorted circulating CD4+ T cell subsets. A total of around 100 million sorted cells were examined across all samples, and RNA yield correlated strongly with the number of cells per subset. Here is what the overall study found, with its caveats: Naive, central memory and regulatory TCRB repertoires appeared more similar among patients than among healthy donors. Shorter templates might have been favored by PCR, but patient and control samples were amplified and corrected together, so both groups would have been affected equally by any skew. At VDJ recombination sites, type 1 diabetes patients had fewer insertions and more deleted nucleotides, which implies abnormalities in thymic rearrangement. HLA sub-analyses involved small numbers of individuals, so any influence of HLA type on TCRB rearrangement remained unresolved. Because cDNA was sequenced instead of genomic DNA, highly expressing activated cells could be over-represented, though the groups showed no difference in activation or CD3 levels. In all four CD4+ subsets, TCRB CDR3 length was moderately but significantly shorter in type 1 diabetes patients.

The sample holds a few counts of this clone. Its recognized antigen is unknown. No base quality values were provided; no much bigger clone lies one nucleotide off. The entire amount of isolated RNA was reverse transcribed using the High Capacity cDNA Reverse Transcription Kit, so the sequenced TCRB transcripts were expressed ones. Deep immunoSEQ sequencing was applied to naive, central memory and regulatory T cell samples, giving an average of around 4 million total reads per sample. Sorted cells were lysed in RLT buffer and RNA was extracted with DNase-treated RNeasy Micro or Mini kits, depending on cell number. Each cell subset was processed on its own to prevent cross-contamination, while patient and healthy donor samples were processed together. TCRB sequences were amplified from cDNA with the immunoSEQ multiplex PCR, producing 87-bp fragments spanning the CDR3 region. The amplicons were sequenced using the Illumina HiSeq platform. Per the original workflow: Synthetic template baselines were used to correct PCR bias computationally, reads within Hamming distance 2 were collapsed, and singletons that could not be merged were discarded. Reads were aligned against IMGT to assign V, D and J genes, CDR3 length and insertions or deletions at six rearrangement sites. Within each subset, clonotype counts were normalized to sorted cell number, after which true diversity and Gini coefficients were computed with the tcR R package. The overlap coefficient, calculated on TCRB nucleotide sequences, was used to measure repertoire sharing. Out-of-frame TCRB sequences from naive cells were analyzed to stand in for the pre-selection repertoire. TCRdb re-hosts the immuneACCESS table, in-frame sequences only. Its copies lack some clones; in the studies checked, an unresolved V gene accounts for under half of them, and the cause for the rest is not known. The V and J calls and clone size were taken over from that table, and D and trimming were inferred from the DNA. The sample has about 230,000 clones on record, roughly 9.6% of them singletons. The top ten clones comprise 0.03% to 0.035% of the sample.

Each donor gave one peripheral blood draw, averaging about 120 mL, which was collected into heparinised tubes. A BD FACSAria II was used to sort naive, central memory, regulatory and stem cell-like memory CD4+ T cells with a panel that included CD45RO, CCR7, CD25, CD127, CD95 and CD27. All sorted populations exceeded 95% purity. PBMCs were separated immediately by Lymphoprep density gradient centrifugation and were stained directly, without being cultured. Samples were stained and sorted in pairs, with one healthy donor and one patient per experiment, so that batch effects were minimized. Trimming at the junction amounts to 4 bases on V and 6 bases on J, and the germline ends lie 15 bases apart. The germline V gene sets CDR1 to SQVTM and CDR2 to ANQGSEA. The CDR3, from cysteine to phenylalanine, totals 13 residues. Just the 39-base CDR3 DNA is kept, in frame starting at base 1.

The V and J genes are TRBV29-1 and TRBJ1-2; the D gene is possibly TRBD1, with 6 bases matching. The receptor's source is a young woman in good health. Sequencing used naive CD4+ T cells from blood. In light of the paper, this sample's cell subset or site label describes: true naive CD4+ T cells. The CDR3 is CSVAGGAGDGYTF. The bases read TGCAGCGTTGCGGGGGGGGCAGGAGATGGCTACACCTTC. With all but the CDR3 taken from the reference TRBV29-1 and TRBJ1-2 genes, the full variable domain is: SAVISQKPSRDICQRGTSLTIQCQVDSQVTMMFWYRQQPGQSLTLIATANQGSEATYESGFVIDKFPISRPNLTFSTLTVSNMSPEDSSIYLCSVAGGAGDGYTFGSGTRLTVV.